This T cell receptor (beta chain) derives from a study of T-cell memory formation after mild COVID-19. Germline-derived CDR1 and CDR2 are MNHEY and SVGAGI. Trimming took 6 bases from V and 10 from J, leaving 10 bases between them. This CDR3 has 11 amino acids. 5'RACE, which relied on constant-segment primers, yielded TCR alpha and TCR beta cDNA libraries carrying sample barcodes and UMIs. TCRdb called the 5' RACE reads again in MiXCR, with one record for every CDR3 protein. The sample consists of some 270,000 distinct CDR3 sequences, less than 20% of them appearing once. The receptor was derived from an adult woman who had mild COVID-19 (a few samples of this study predate the infection). Cell type and time point are not known. The chain carries TRBV6-5 and TRBJ2-1; no reliable D call. Sequenced material: PBMCs or a T cell subset sorted from them (not recorded which). CDR3 region: CASSPPLEQFF. The CDR3, as DNA: TGTGCCAGCAGCCCCCCCCTCGAGCAGTTCTTC.